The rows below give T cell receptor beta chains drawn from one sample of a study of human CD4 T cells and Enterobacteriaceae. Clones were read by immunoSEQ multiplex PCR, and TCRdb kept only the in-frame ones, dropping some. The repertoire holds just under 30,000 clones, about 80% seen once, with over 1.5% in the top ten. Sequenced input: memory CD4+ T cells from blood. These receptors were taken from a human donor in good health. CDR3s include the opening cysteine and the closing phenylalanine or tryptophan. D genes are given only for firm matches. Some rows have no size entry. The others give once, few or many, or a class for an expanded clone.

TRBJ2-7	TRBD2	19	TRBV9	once	TGTGCCAGCAGCCCCGGGGCTAGCGGGAGGTTAATTACGGTCCACGAGCAGTACTTC	CASSPGASGRLITVHEQYF
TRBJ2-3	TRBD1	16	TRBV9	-	TGTGCCAGCAGCGGGGGACAGGGAGGTATCACAGATACGCAGTATTTT	CASSGGQGGITDTQYF
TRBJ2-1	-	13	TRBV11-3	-	TGTGCCAGCAGCTTGAGTAGAAACAATGAGCAGTTCTTC	CASSLSRNNEQFF
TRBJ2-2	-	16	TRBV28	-	TGTGCCAGCAGAGGGCTGTCGTGGGACACCACCGGGGAGCTGTTTTTT	CASRGLSWDTTGELFF
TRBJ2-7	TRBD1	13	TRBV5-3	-	TGTGCCCCCCGCGGGACAGGGTGTCTCGAGCAGTACTTC	CAPRGTGCLEQYF
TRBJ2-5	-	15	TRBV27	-	TGTGCCAGCAGTCATTTAACCGGGAACCAAGAGACCCAGTACTTC	CASSHLTGNQETQYF
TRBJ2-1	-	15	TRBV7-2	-	TGTGCCAGCAGCTTCTCCGCCGGGAGCTACAATGAGCAGTTCTTC	CASSFSAGSYNEQFF
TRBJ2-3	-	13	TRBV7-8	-	TGTGCCAGCAGCGGAGAGTGGGTGGATACGCAGTATTTT	CASSGEWVDTQYF
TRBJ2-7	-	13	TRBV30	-	TGTGCCTGGGACCACGGGATCTCCTACGAGCAGTACTTC	CAWDHGISYEQYF
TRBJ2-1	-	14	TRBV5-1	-	TGCGCCAGCAGCTTGTACAGGGCGAACAATGAGCAGTTCTTC	CASSLYRANNEQFF
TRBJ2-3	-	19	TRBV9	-	TGTGCCAGCAGCACAAGACAGGGTCTACTGACTAGCCCCACAGATACGCAGTATTTT	CASSTRQGLLTSPTDTQYF
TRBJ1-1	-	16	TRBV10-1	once	TGCGCCAGTTCGCCGACGATCGGATTGTATGCGACTGAAGCTTTCTTT	CASSPTIGLYATEAFF
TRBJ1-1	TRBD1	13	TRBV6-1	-	TGTGCCAGCAGTGAACGGGGACAGGGCCAAGCTTTCTTT	CASSERGQGQAFF
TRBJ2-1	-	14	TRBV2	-	TGTGCCAGCAGTGAAGTTCAAAGGGTTAATGAGCAGTTCTTC	CASSEVQRVNEQFF
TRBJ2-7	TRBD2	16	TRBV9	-	TGTGCCAGCAGCGTAGGTGCGGGAGGGTTTCTTTACGAGCAGTACTTC	CASSVGAGGFLYEQYF
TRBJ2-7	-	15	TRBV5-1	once	TGCGCCAGCAGCTTTGAAGGGCGGCGGGCCTACGAGCAGTACTTC	CASSFEGRRAYEQYF
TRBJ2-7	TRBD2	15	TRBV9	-	TGTGCCAGCAGCCCCACCGGGACTAGCAGCCCCGAGCAGTACTTC	CASSPTGTSSPEQYF
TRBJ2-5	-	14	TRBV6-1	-	TGTGCCAGCAGTGAAGGGGTAGCCCAGGAGACCCAGTACTTC	CASSEGVAQETQYF
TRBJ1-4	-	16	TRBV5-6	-	TGTGCCAGCAGCTTACTAGGAAACCCGGTTGATGAAAAACTGTTTTTT	CASSLLGNPVDEKLFF
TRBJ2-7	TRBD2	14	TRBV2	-	TGTGCCAGCAGGGCCGGGACTAGCGGCTCTGGGCAGTACTTC	CASRAGTSGSGQYF
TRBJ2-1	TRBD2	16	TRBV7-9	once	TGTGCCAGCAGCTTAGGGACTAGCGGGATTTACAATGAGCAGTTCTTC	CASSLGTSGIYNEQFF
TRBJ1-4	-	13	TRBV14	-	TGTGCCAGCAGCCAAGATGGTTTTGAAAAACTGTTTTTT	CASSQDGFEKLFF
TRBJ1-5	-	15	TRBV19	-	TGTGCCAGTAGTATAGATACGGGAGTTCATCAGCCCCAGCATTTT	CASSIDTGVHQPQHF
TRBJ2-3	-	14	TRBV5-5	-	TGTGCCAGCAGCTGGGACCGAAGCACAGATACGCAGTATTTT	CASSWDRSTDTQYF
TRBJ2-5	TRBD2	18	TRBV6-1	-	TGTGCCAGCAGTGAAGCGATCCGGGCTAGCGGGAGGGCCGAGACCCAGTACTTC	CASSEAIRASGRAETQYF
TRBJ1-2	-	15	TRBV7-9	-	TGTGCCAGCAGCCTACTCGGGGTACAGGGTGGTGGCTACACCTTC	CASSLLGVQGGGYTF
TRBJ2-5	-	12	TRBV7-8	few	TGTGCCAGCAGCTTACTCGGGGAGACCCAGTACTTC	CASSLLGETQYF
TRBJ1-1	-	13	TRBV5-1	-	TGCGCCAGCAGCTTGGACGGTGGGACTGAAGCTTTCTTT	CASSLDGGTEAFF
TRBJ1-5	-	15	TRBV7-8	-	TGTGCCAGCAGCTTAGTTTCTGGGTACAATCAGCCCCAGCATTTT	CASSLVSGYNQPQHF
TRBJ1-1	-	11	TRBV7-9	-	TGTGCCAGCAGTTACGACATAGGAGCTTTCTTT	CASSYDIGAFF
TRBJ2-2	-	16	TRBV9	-	TGTGCCAGCAGCGTAAGTTGGGGCTCGAACACCGGGGAGCTGTTTTTT	CASSVSWGSNTGELFF
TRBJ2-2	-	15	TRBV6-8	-	TGTGCCAGCAGTTACCGCCGCAGGTCTACCGGGGAGCTGTTTTTT	CASSYRRRSTGELFF
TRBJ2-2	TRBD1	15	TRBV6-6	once	TGTGCCAGCAGTTCCCGGGACAGGGGCTCCGGGGAGCTGTTTTTT	CASSSRDRGSGELFF
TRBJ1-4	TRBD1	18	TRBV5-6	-	TGTGCCAGCAGCTTGGAGCCGCCGGGACAGGGGTCTAATGAAAAACTGTTTTTT	CASSLEPPGQGSNEKLFF
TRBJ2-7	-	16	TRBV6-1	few	TGTGCCAGCAGTGAAGCGCTCCCTAGGAGCGGGTACGAGCAGTACTTC	CASSEALPRSGYEQYF
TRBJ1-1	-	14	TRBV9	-	TGTGCCAGCACCCGGACAGTTATGAACACTGAAGCTTTCTTT	CASTRTVMNTEAFF
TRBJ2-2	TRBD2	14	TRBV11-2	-	TGTGCCAGCAGCTGGGTGCGGGAGACCGGGGAGCTGTTTTTT	CASSWVRETGELFF
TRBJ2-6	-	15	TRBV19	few	TGTGCCAGTAGTATACCTGGGTCCGGGGCCAACGTCCTGACTTTC	CASSIPGSGANVLTF
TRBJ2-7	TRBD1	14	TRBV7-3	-	TGTGCCAGCAGCCCCGGACAGGGGGTCCACGAGCAGTACTTC	CASSPGQGVHEQYF
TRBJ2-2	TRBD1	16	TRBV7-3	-	TGTGCCAGCAGCTCCCCCGGGACAGGGAAGACCGGGGAGCTGTTTTTT	CASSSPGTGKTGELFF
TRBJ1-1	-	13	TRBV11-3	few	TGTGCCAGCTCCCAGACAGGAGGCACTGAAGCTTTCTTT	CASSQTGGTEAFF
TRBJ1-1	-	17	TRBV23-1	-	TGCGCCAGCAGTCAAATGGGGGGCAGGGGTAAAAACACTGAAGCTTTCTTT	CASSQMGGRGKNTEAFF
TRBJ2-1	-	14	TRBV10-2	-	TGCGCCAGCAGTGAGATGCTAGCCGGCAATGAGCAGTTCTTC	CASSEMLAGNEQFF
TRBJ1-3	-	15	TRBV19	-	TGTGCCAGTATAAGTAGTCCGAACTCTGGAAACACCATATATTTT	CASISSPNSGNTIYF
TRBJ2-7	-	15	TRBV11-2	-	TGTGCCAGCAGCTTAGGAATTGGCGGGACCGACGAGCAGTACTTC	CASSLGIGGTDEQYF
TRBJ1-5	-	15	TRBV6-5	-	TGTGCCAGCAGTTACTCGGGGGGGGGTAATCAGCCCCAGCATTTT	CASSYSGGGNQPQHF
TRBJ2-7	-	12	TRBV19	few	TGTGCCAGTAGAGGTACAGGGCCCGAGCAGTACTTC	CASRGTGPEQYF
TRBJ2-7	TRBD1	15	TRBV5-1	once	TGCGCCAGCAGCTTGGCAGCAGGGGGTCGAGGCGAGCAGTACTTC	CASSLAAGGRGEQYF
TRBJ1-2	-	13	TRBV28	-	TGTGCCAGCAGTTCGGGGCTTAACTATGGCTACACCTTC	CASSSGLNYGYTF
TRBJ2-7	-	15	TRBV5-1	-	TGCGCCAGCAGCTTGGAGTCTGGTATACTTCACGAGCAGTACTTC	CASSLESGILHEQYF
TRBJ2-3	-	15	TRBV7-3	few	TGTGCCAGCAGCTTTTACGGGACTTCTACAGATACGCAGTATTTT	CASSFYGTSTDTQYF
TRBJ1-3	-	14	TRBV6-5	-	TGTGCCAGCAGGAAGACAGGCCCGGGAAACACCATATATTTT	CASRKTGPGNTIYF
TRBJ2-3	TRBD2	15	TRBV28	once	TGTGCCAGCAGTTCGGGACTAGCGGGAGTGGATACGCAGTATTTT	CASSSGLAGVDTQYF
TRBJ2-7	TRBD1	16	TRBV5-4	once	TGTGCCAGCAGCTTGGTCGGGGACAGGGGACGGAACGAGCAGTACTTC	CASSLVGDRGRNEQYF